The present T cell receptor beta chain was sequenced within a study of cytotoxic CD8 clonotypes in ibrutinib-treated CLL. Measured with immunoSEQ multiplex PCR; TCRdb has only the in-frame clones, and not every one. The data show approximately 150,000 clones, 60% to 85% seen once. Germline loops: CDR1 SGHTA, CDR2 FQGNSA. CDR3 size: 16 residues. The V end was cut by 6 bases, the J end by 3 bases, with 18 bases between. The chain couples TRBV7-2 to TRBJ1-3; D remains unclear. The material was PBMCs, obtained after 12 months of ibrutinib treatment. The sequence was collected from a human donor with chronic lymphocytic leukemia. The CDR3: CASSFVGFRFGNTIYF. DNA for the CDR3: TGTGCCAGCAGTTTCGTAGGGTTCAGGTTTGGAAACACCATATATTTT.